Included here is one T cell receptor (beta chain) sequence, with context. The sample is drawn from a study of blood T cell repertoires in COVID-19. In the original workflow: Amplification from reference gene primers served as the basis for estimated nucleated cell counts. The repertoire was sequenced with immunoSEQ multiplex PCR; TCRdb's copy has only in-frame clones and lacks some. V and J calls and clone size follow that table, whereas D and trimming were derived from the DNA. The sample has about 350,000 clones; almost 90% are singletons. The V gene lost 4 bases and the J gene lost 2 bases, with 14 bases spanning the gap. Germline CDR1 is GTSNPN and CDR2 is SVGIG (reference sequence). The CDR3 is made up of 14 amino acids. Which cohort a participant joined came from the clinical history participants gave.

Specimen: PBMCs or T cells enriched from blood (not recorded which). The receptor was derived from a woman in her twenties or thirties who had been exposed to COVID-19. The gene calls are TRBV30 and TRBJ1-1, with D possibly being TRBD1 (6 bases). The CDR3 loop reads CAWKGDGTNTEAFF. In nucleotides, the CDR3 is TGTGCCTGGAAGGGGGACGGAACCAACACTGAAGCTTTCTTT.